These 9 T cell receptor beta chains came from one sample sequenced in a study of T cells after yellow fever vaccination. TCRdb itself ran the 5' RACE reads through MiXCR, one entry per CDR3 protein. The sample contains 450,000 to 550,000 distinct CDR3 sequences, less than 25% of which appear only once. The sequencing here drew on PBMCs, taken approximately 22 days after the first yellow fever vaccination. These receptors were collected from a man between 18 and 35 years old who received the YFV17D yellow fever vaccine.

The V call is TRBV4-1, the J call TRBJ2-2; a weak D match, TRBD2 (6 bases). V lost 0 bases to trimming and J lost 2 bases, with 13 bases between them. This CDR3 spans 17 amino acids. CDR1 and CDR2 from the germline V gene are MGHRA and YSYEKL. CDR3 protein: CASSQEHKAGNTGELFF. CDR3 nucleotide sequence: TGCGCCAGCAGCCAAGAGCACAAGGCGGGAAACACCGGGGAGCTGTTTTTT.

This clonotype is a singleton in its sample. V usage is TRBV10-1 and J usage is TRBJ2-7; D remains unclear. The germline V and J ends were trimmed by 2 bases and 5 bases, with 16 bases remaining between them. Germline V lookup: CDR1 WNHNN, CDR2 SYGVQD (reference sequence). The CDR3 has 15 amino acids. In DNA form, the CDR3 reads TGCGCCAGCAGTGAGAGACCCCTAGATTTCAACGAGCAGTACTTC. Translation gives CASSERPLDFNEQYF.

This chain's CDR3 is CASSYSNRGLEQYV. The CDR3 DNA reads as TGTGCCAGCAGTTACTCCAACCGGGGGCTTGAGCAGTACGTC. V is TRBV6-2 or TRBV6-3 and J is TRBJ2-7; D is possibly TRBD1 or TRBD2 (6 bases each). This CDR3 has 14 residues. CDR1 is MNHEY, CDR2 SVGEGT, per germline. The V end lost 0 bases, the J end lost 7 bases, and 13 bases lay between the germline ends.

A few counts support this clonotype. This rearrangement joins TRBV24-1 to TRBJ2-1; D gene uncertain. Germline CDR1 KGHDR, CDR2 SFDVKD. Trimming stripped 0 bases from V and 8 bases from J, with 13 bases between. This CDR3 region has 15 residues. The CDR3 region is CATSDLSPLLDEQFF. CDR3 DNA sequence: TGTGCCACCAGTGATTTGTCCCCGCTATTGGATGAGCAGTTCTTC.

CDR3 region: CSVGEGYEQYF. The CDR3 DNA sequence: TGCAGCGTCGGAGAAGGCTACGAGCAGTACTTC. The chain joins TRBV29-1 to TRBJ2-7; D uncertain. The germline V and J ends were trimmed by 6 bases and 3 bases, with 9 bases remaining between them. CDR1 SQVTM and CDR2 ANQGSEA come from the germline V gene. There are 11 residues in the CDR3.

The table lists this clonotype with many counts. The chain is built from TRBV7-2 and TRBJ2-4; unclear D gene. The CDR3 totals 16 residues. Trimming shortened V by 2 bases and J by 0 bases, and 11 bases separated the two germline ends. Germline CDR1 SGHTA, CDR2 FQGNSA. The CDR3 spells CASSLIGQVAKNIQYF. CDR3 nucleotides: TGTGCCAGCAGCTTAATCGGGCAGGTAGCCAAAAACATTCAGTACTTC.

This sequence joins TRBV4-3 and TRBJ1-6, with 11 bases matching TRBD1. CDR1 and CDR2 (germline): LGHNA, YSLEER. The CDR3 is made up of 18 amino acids. The trim removed 2 bases at V and 5 bases at J, leaving 8 bases unmatched. CDR3 residues: CASSQRRDRGKHNSPLHF. CDR3 in DNA: TGCGCCAGCAGCCAACGTCGGGACAGGGGGAAGCATAATTCACCCCTCCACTTT.

This clonotype was counted a few times. The chain carries TRBV18 and TRBJ2-3, with a possible D match to TRBD1 (5 bases). Germline CDR1 is KGHSH and CDR2 is LQKENI. V dropped 0 bases and J dropped 5 bases, with 9 bases sitting between them. The CDR3 has 14 residues. CDR3 nucleotide sequence: TGTGCCAGCTCACCACCCAGGGCGGAAGATACGCAGTATTTT. Its translation is CASSPPRAEDTQYF.

The chain is built from TRBV6-2 or TRBV6-3 and TRBJ2-7, with 8 bases lining up with TRBD2. The CDR3 has 15 amino acids. The V segment lost 6 bases and the J segment 3 bases; nucleotides outside the gene matches: 10. CDR1 and CDR2 (germline): MNHEY, SVGEGT. The CDR3 nucleotides are TGTGCCAGCAGCCAAACCCCACTAGCGGACTACGAGCAGTACGTC. This translates into CASSQTPLADYEQYV.